This TCR beta chain was observed in a study of blood T cell repertoires in COVID-19. Study in general: Both acute and convalescent COVID-19 samples were obtained from the United States, Italy and Spain. T cells, B-cell-depleted T cells, or PBMCs supplied cDNA or gDNA.

Sequenced by immunoSEQ multiplex PCR; TCRdb stores in-frame clones only, minus some. The table lists 150,000 to 200,000 clones, roughly 80% of them singletons, with roughly 5% in the top ten. The CDR3 covers 14 residues. The V gene lost 0 bases and the J gene lost 5 bases, with 10 bases spanning the gap. Germline CDR1 is MNHEY and CDR2 is SMNVEV (reference sequence). This clone was seen only a few times. V is TRBV27 and J is TRBJ1-2, with D perhaps TRBD1 (6 bases). The sequence derives from a woman aged 25 to 45 with acute or convalescent COVID-19. Material: peripheral blood. The CDR3 here is CASSLSLTGYGYTF. The CDR3 DNA reads as TGTGCCAGCAGTTTATCGCTCACAGGGTATGGCTACACCTTC.